The rows below give T cell receptor beta chains drawn from one sample of a study of blood T cells in healthy people across ages. Each CDR3 protein gets one entry after TCRdb re-called the 5' RACE reads with MiXCR. The sample carries approximately 350,000 distinct CDR3 sequences, 50% to 60% recorded once. Sequenced material: blood. The receptors were gathered from a man between 60 and 75 years old in good health. Each CDR3 is given with its conserved first and last residue. The D gene is left open where the match is weak.

J gene | V gene | CDR3 length | D gene | CDR3 protein
TRBJ2-2 | TRBV5-1 | 12 | NA | CASMGFTGELFF
TRBJ2-5 | TRBV2 | 15 | TRBD1 | CASSIDSTGGETQYF
TRBJ2-1 | TRBV4-3 | 14 | TRBD2 | CASSPDLLAAVQFF
TRBJ1-2 | TRBV13 | 13 | NA | CASSSQERVGYTF
TRBJ1-2 | TRBV5-1 | 16 | NA | CASSSQPGDTNYGYTF
TRBJ1-1 | TRBV14 | 15 | NA | CASSLQARGATEAFF
TRBJ2-7 | TRBV5-1 | 18 | NA | CASSLRGTTARGSYEQYF
TRBJ1-2 | TRBV20-1 | 14 | NA | CSASISGQNYGYTF
TRBJ1-4 | TRBV28 | 11 | NA | CASSFLGKLFF
TRBJ2-7 | TRBV20-1 | 15 | TRBD1 | CSAPPGDRSFYEQYF
TRBJ1-2 | TRBV11-2 | 16 | TRBD1 | CASSLDQGEIYYGYTF
TRBJ2-7 | TRBV3-1 | 16 | TRBD2 | CAGSQGTSGGLYEQYF
TRBJ2-7 | TRBV7-8 | 15 | TRBD2 | CASNLAGTTPYEQYF
TRBJ1-1 | TRBV3-1 | 13 | NA | CASSRGWNTEAFF
NA | TRBV11-2 | 13 | NA | CASSLNGGREQYF
TRBJ2-7 | TRBV29-1 | 16 | NA | CSVSGSGDSRSYEQYF
NA | TRBV27 | 13 | NA | CASSLLSGGTQYF
TRBJ1-3 | TRBV28 | 14 | TRBD1 | CASRRQGVRNTIYF
TRBJ2-3 | TRBV15 | 16 | TRBD1 | CATSRSTGKGTDTQYF
TRBJ2-7 | TRBV6-2/TRBV6-3 | 13 | NA | CASSWTDSYEQYF
TRBJ1-5 | TRBV7-2 | 14 | NA | CASSPQGINQPQHF
TRBJ1-2 | TRBV4-1 | 15 | NA | CASSQVGQGNYGYTF
TRBJ2-3 | TRBV9 | 16 | TRBD2 | CASSVEIAGGGHTQYF
TRBJ1-4 | TRBV4-3 | 19 | TRBD1 | CASSQWGLGRGTTNEKLFF
TRBJ2-7 | TRBV20-1 | 11 | TRBD2 | CRPGGDYEQYF
TRBJ2-1 | TRBV7-2 | 15 | TRBD1 | CASSLGQGLPYEQFF
TRBJ2-7 | TRBV20-1 | 14 | NA | CNASEASRSHEQYF
TRBJ2-2 | TRBV4-2 | 18 | TRBD2 | CASSLSRGASRGTGELFF
TRBJ2-5 | TRBV11-2 | 12 | NA | CASSLVVGEQYF
TRBJ2-1 | TRBV12-3/TRBV12-4 | 13 | NA | CASKPGPYNEQFF
TRBJ1-1 | TRBV4-1 | 15 | TRBD1 | CASSLSGGGNTEAFF
TRBJ2-5 | TRBV29-1 | 16 | TRBD2 | CSVEDRGAGAGETQYF
TRBJ1-1 | TRBV6-6 | 14 | NA | CASSFPEGSTEAFF
TRBJ2-5 | TRBV9 | 15 | TRBD2 | CASSLRGLEFDEQYF
NA | TRBV27 | 16 | TRBD1 | CASSFVGTGAPYEQYF
TRBJ2-3 | TRBV10-3 | 15 | NA | CAISESIEAGDTQYF
TRBJ2-5 | TRBV27 | 14 | NA | CASSPIQGLETQYF
TRBJ2-2 | TRBV2 | 14 | NA | CASSARENTGELFF
TRBJ1-2 | TRBV3-1 | 14 | NA | CASSPSTGGFGYTF
TRBJ2-1 | TRBV18 | 15 | TRBD2 | CASSERTSDYNEQFF
TRBJ1-2 | TRBV27 | 13 | NA | CASSFSRRYGYTF
TRBJ2-1 | TRBV12-3/TRBV12-4 | 16 | NA | CASTRVGERSYNEQFF
TRBJ1-2 | TRBV18 | 14 | TRBD1 | CASSPTGDPYGYTF
TRBJ2-1 | TRBV20-1 | 14 | NA | CSARDYDSGNEQFF